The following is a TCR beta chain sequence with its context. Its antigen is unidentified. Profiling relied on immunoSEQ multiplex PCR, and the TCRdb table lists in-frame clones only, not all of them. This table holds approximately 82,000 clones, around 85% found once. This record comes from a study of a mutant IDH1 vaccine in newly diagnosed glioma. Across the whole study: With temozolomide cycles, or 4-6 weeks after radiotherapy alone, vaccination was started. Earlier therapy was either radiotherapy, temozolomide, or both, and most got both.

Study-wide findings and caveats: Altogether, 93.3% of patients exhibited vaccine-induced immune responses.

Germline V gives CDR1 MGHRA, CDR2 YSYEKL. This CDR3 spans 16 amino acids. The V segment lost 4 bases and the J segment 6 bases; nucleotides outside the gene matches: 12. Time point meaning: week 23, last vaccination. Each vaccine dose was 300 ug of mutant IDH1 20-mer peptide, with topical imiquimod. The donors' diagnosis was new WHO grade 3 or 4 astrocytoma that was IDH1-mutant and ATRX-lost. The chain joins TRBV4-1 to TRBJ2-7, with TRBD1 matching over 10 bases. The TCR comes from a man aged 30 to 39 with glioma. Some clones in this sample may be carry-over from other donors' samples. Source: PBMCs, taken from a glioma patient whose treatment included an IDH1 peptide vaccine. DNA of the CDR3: TGCGCCAGCAGCCTGTTATTGGGACAGGGGATAGGCGAGCAGTACTTC. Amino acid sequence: CASSLLLGQGIGEQYF.